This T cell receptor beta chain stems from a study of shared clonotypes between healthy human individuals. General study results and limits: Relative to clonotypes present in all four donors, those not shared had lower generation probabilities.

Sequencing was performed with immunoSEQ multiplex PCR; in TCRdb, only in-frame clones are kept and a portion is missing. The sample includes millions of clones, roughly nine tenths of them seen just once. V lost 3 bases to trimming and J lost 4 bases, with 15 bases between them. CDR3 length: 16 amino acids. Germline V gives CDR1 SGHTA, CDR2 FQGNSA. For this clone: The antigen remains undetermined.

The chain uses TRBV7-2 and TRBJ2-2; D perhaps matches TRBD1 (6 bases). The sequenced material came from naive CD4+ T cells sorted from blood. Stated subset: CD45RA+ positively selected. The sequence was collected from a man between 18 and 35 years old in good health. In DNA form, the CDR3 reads TGTGCCAGCAGCTTCTTAGTGGGGGCGGGCACCGGGGAGCTGTTTTTT. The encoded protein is CASSFLVGAGTGELFF.